Listed here is a single T cell receptor beta chain. This clonotype was observed a handful of times. Its target antigen remains unknown. Per-base quality was not reported, and no clone a single base away is much larger than it. This specimen belongs to a study of blood T cells in healthy people across ages (dated by TCRdb to between 2014 and 2017). Study-level background: Template switching captured roughly one uniquely barcoded TCR beta cDNA molecule per two T cells in model experiments. The study measured age-related changes in TCR beta repertoire diversity using deep sequencing normalized with unique cDNA molecular identifiers. The donors were split into four age groups: young (average about 16 years), middle-aged (about 40), aged (more than 60) and long-lived (more than 80). To avoid experimental bias, donors of different ages were spread randomly across the sequencing lanes. Two additional independent replicas of 1 million unique cDNA reads from the same blood draw were analyzed for two donors (one aged 18 to 30 and one aged 80 or older).

The approximately 39 donors, aged about 6 to 90 years, were systemically healthy Caucasian individuals from Russia. Approximately 10 milliliters of peripheral blood were collected from each donor into EDTA-treated Vacutainer tubes. Ficoll-Paque density-gradient centrifugation was used to isolate PBMCs, with at least 7 million per sample. Total RNA, at least 6 micrograms per sample, was extracted from PBMCs with Trizol reagent. Naive CD45RAhigh/CD27high T cell percentages were measured by flow cytometry on a PBMC aliquot from every donor. CDR1 and CDR2, looked up from the germline V gene, are SNHLY and FYNNEI. From the cysteine through the phenylalanine, the CDR3 covers 13 amino acids. The DNA shown is the 39-base CDR3, in frame from base 1. A distance of 12 bases separates the germline ends of V and J, which lose 3 bases and 9 bases respectively. The library was obtained by 5' RACE. The listed sequencing device is Illumina HiSeq 2500. A second PCR of roughly 7 to 11 cycles was performed with a sample-barcoded 5' primer and a J-beta primer mix. A unique molecular identifier was introduced onto each TCR beta cDNA molecule by a template-switch 5' adaptor carrying 12 random nucleotides. Each sample yielded at least 3 million CDR3-containing paired-end reads. First-strand cDNA was synthesized from all RNA with the Mint cDNA synthesis kit, primed by a TRBC-specific oligonucleotide. All cDNA was treated with uracil-DNA glycosylase and then went through a first 18-cycle PCR with the universal primers M1SS and BC2_uni_R. In the authors' own workflow: For normalization, 1 million high-quality reads, each with a distinct molecular identifier, were randomly selected from each sample. Reads sharing molecular identifiers were discarded rather than binned into consensus sequences. MiTCR, set to a Q25 quality threshold and the strictest error-elimination algorithm, was used for CDR3 identification, clonotype clustering and error correction. Lower-bound total TCR beta diversity was estimated with a nonparametric unseen species model using Euler transformation. The raw public data were reprocessed by TCRdb itself: fastp quality trimming at Q25, MiXCR clonotype calling, in-frame beta chains only. Duplicate CDR3 protein sequences are folded into a single record with the most common DNA and genes. Here the V and J calls rest on TCRdb's processing, not on the authors' analysis. The sample includes nearly 1 million distinct CDR3 sequences, with just over 50% observed a single time. The ten largest clonotypes hold about a fifth of the sample.

Broad study findings and their caveats: Compared with the aged group, the long-lived group had more naive CD4+ T cells, fewer expanded clones and increased TCR diversity, a pattern suggesting age selection. Since profiling was done on bulk unsorted PBMCs, naive and antigen-experienced compartments could not be conclusively compared. A strong correlation was found between observed TCR beta diversity and the percentage of naive T cells measured by flow cytometry. Estimates of total diversity based on one million sequenced T cells were considered lower bounds and underestimates. Observed TCR beta diversity per million T cells fell roughly linearly with age, and a significant reduction was already apparent by age about 43. Because donor CMV infection status was unknown, age-related changes in expanded clonotypes were potentially confounded.

The TCR was taken from a woman aged 55-69 years in good health. Sequencing was carried out using blood. The chain employs TRBV2 and TRBJ2-1; no D segment can be confidently identified. Here is the DNA: TGTGCCAGCAGTGACGACGGGTGGGGTGAGCAGTTCTTC. Its protein reads: CASSDDGWGEQFF.